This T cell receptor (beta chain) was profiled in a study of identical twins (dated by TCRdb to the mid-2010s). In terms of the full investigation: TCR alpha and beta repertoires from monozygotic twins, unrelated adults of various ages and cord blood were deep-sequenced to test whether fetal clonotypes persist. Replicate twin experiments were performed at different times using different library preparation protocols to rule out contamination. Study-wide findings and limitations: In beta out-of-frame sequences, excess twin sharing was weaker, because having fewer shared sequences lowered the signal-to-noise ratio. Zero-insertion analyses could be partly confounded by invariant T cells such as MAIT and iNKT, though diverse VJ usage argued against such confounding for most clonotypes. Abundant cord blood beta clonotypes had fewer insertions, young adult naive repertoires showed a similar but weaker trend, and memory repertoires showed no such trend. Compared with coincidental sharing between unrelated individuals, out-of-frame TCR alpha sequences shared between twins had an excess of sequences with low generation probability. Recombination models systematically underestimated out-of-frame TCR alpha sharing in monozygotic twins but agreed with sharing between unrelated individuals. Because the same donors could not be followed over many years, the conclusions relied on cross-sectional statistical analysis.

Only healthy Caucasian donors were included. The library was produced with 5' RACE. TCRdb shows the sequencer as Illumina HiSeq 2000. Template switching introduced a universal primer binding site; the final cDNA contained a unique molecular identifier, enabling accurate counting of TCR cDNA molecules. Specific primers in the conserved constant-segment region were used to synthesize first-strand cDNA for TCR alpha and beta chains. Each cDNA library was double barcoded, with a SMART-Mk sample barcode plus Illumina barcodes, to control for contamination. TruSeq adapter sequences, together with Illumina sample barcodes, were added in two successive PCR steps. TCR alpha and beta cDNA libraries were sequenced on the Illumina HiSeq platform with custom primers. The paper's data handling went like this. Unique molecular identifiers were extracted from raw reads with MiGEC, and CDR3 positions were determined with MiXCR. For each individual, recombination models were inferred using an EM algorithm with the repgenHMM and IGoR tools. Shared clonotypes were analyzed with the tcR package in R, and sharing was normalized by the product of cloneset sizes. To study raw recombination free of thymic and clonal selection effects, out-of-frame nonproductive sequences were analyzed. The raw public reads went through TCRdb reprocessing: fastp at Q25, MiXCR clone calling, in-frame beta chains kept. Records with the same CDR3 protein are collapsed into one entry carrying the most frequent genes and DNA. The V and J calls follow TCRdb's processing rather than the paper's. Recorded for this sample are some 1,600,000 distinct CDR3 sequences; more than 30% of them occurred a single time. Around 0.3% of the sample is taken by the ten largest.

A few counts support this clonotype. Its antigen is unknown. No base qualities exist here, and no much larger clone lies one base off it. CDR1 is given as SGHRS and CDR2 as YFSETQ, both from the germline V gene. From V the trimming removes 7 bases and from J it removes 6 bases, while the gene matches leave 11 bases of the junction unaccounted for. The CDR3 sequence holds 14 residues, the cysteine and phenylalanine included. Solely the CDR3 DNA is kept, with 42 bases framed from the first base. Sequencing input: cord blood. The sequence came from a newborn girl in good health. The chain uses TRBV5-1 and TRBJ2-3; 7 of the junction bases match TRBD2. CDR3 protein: CASSPGLVEDTQYF. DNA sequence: TGCGCCAGCTCTCCCGGACTAGTCGAGGATACGCAGTATTTT.